Here is one TCR delta chain with its context. The antigen is undetermined. Trimming stripped 2 bases from V and 0 bases from J, with 16 bases between. CDR1 and CDR2 (germline): TSWWSYY, QGS. The CDR3 length is 17 residues. Sequences come from RNA converted to cDNA by reverse transcription. The CDR3 regions were amplified by multiplex PCR from V-gene primers to a constant-region primer. TCRdb re-identified clones in the multiplex PCR reads via CATT. The sample lists about 25,000 delta-chain clones, about 7.4% occurring once. This sample was included in a study of Vδ1+ human thymocytes. Overall study findings and caveats: Unlike peripheral blood Vdelta1+ controls, thymic delta-chain sequences included about 20% Vdelta2 and few Vdelta3. Thymic TRG and TRD repertoires appeared highly polyclonal, with Gaussian CDR3 length distributions. Bulk data may be misread because of unexpected Vdelta2 sequences.

The sorted cells were CD3+ Vdelta1+ Vdelta2- thymocytes from alphabeta-depleted thymus. Between roughly 98% and 99.6% of sorted thymocytes were Vdelta1+. The material sequenced was Vdelta1+ gamma-delta thymocytes from the thymus. Subset indicated: FACS-sorted CD3+ TCRalphabeta- TCRVdelta1+ TCRVdelta2- thymocytes. This chain connects TRDV1 to TRDJ1; perhaps TRDD3 as D (5 bases). No J gene was available from TCRdb, and it was assigned here by a germline match of the DNA. The TCR was taken from a girl under three years old who had congenital heart surgery. CDR3 nucleotides: TGTGCTCTTGGGGAAGTGGCGGGGGGCCCCGACACCGATAAACTCATCTTT. Translation: CALGEVAGGPDTDKLIF.